This T cell receptor (beta chain) originates from a study of blood T cell repertoires in COVID-19. Across the whole study: Samples taken during acute and convalescent COVID-19 were collected in the United States, Italy and Spain.

The repertoire was sequenced with immunoSEQ multiplex PCR; TCRdb's copy has only in-frame clones and lacks some. The sample lists tens of thousands of clones; 75% to 80% were seen once. This CDR3 contains 15 residues. J was trimmed by 11 bases and V by 2 bases; bases with no gene match: 12. Germline V gene sequence: CDR1 SGHTA, CDR2 FQGNSA. The V call is TRBV7-2, the J call TRBJ2-1; TRBD2 matches 7 bases. The origin of this receptor is a man aged 65-85 years with COVID-19, enrolled during active disease. The specimen sequenced was peripheral blood. CDR3 DNA: TGTGCCAGCAGCTTAAGGTTAGGGACTAACGATAAGCAGTTCTTC. Translated, it gives CASSLRLGTNDKQFF.